The clone carrying this T cell receptor (beta chain) has only a few counts. Its matching antigen is unknown. The data derive from a study of beta chain features in type 1 diabetes. Points from the study as a whole: The similarity of naive, central memory and Treg TCRB repertoires appeared greater among patients than among healthy donors. The VDJ junctions of type 1 diabetes patients carried fewer insertions and more deletions.

The sequenced template was cDNA made from the entire isolated RNA. Assay used: immunoSEQ multiplex PCR; TCRdb lists only in-frame clones, some missing. The sample has 450,000 to 600,000 clones; around 28% are singletons. Per germline, CDR1 SNHLY and CDR2 FYNNEI. The CDR3 sequence is 14 residues long. V lost 6 bases and J lost 3, with 15 bases in between. Donors contributed one heparinised blood draw apiece, averaging about 100 mL. CD4+ naive, central memory, regulatory and stem cell-like memory cells were sorted via CD45RO/CCR7/CD25/CD127/CD95/CD27. The chain couples TRBV2 to TRBJ2-7; possibly TRBD1 for D (6 bases). The receptor was isolated from a man aged 18 to 35 in good health. The sample was naive CD4+ T cells from blood. CDR3 region: CASSEQGWLYEQYF. Here the CDR3 DNA reads TGTGCCAGCAGCGAGCAGGGGTGGCTCTACGAGCAGTACTTC.